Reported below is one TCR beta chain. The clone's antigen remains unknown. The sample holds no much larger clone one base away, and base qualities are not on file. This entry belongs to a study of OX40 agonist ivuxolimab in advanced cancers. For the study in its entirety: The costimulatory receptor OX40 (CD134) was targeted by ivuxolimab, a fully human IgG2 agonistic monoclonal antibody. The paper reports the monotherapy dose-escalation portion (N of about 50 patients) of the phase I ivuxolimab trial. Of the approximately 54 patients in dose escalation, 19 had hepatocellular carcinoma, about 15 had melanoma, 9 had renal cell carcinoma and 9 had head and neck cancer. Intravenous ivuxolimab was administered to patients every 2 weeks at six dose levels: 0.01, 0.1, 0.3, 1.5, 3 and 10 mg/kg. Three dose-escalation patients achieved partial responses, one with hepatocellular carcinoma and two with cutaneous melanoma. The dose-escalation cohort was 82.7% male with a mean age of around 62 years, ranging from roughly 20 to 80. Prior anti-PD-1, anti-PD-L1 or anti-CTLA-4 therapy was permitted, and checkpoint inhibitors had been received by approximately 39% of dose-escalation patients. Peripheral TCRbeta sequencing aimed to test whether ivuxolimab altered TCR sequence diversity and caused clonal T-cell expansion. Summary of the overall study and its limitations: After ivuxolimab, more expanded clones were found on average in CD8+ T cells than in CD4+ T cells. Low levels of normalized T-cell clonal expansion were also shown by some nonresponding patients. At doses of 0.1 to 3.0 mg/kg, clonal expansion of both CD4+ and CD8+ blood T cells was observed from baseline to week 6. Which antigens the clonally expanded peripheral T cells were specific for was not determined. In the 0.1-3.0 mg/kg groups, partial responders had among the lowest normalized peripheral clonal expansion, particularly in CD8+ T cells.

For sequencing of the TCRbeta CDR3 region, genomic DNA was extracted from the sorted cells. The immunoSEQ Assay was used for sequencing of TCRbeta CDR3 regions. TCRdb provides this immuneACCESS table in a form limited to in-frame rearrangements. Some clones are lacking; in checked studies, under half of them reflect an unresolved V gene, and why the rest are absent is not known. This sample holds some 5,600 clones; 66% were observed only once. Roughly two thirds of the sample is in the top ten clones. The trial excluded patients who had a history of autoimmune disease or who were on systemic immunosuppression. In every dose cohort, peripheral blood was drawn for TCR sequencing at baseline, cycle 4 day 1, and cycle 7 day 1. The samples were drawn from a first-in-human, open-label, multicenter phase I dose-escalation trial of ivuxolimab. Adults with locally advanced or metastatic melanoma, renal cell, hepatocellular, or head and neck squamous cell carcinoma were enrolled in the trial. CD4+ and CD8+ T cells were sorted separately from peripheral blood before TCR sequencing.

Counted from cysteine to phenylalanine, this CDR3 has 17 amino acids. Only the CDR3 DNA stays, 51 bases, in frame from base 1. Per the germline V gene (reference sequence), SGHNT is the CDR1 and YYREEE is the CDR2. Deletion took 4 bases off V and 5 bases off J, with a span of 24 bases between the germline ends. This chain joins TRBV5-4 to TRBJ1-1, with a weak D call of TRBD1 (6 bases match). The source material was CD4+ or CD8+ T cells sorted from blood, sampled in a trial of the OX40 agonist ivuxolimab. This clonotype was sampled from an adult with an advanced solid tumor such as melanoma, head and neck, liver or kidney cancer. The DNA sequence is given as TGTGCCAGCAGCCGTTTATTGACAGGTGGGACGTTAACTGAAGCTTTCTTT. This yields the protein CASSRLLTGGTLTEAFF.